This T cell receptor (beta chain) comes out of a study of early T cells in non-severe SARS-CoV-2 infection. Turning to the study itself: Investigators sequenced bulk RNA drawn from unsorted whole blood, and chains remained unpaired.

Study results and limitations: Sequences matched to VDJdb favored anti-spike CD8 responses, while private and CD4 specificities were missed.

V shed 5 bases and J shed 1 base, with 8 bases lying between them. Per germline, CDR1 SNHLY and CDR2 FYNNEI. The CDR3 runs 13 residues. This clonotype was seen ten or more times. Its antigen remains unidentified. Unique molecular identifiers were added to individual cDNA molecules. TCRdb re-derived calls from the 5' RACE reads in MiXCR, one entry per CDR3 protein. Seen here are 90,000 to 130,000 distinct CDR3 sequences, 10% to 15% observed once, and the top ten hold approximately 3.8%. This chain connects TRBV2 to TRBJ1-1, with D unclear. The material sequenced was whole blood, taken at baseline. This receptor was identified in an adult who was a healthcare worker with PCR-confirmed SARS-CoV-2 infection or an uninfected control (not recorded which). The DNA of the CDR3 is TGTGCCAGCAGTATTGTGAGGAACACTGAAGCTTTCTTT. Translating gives CASSIVRNTEAFF.